This TCR beta chain was captured in a study of shared clonotypes between healthy human individuals. Background on the study: Three plates each covered CD4 naive and memory; CD8 naive two, CD8 memory one.

CD8 cells regarded as naive lacked CD45RO, were positively chosen for CCR7, and omitted terminally differentiated effector memory CD45RA+ cells. Adults of Caucasian background living in Nashville, Tennessee made up all donors. TCRdb's table, derived via immunoSEQ multiplex PCR, lists solely in-frame clones and lacks some. The data show 500,000 to 700,000 clones, 85% to 95% seen once. Germline V gene data show CDR1 as MDHEN and CDR2 as SYDVKM. V lost 1 base, J lost 4 bases, and 8 bases stayed unmatched. The CDR3 sequence is 16 residues long. The clonotype comes from a woman aged 25-40 years in good health. The chain joins TRBV28 to TRBJ2-5, with 8 bases identical to TRBD1. The sequencing input was naive CD8+ T cells sorted from blood. The CDR3 loop reads CASSLYQGAMRETQYF. The CDR3 nucleotides read TGTGCCAGCAGTTTATATCAGGGGGCGATGCGAGAGACCCAGTACTTC.